These 19 T cell receptor beta chains were sequenced from one sample in a study of blood T cell repertoires in COVID-19. Measured with immunoSEQ multiplex PCR; TCRdb has only the in-frame clones, and not every one. Of 150,000 to 200,000 clones in the sample, around 78% were seen once. Sequenced: peripheral blood. Receptors were obtained from a woman at least 80 years old with active or convalescent COVID-19.

This clone was counted a few times. The rearrangement uses TRBV19 and TRBJ2-5, with D unclear. Trimming removed 3 bases at V and 3 bases at J, with 8 bases between. CDR3 length: 13 residues. CDR1 is LNHDA, CDR2 SQIVND, per germline (reference sequence). CDR3 in DNA: TGTGCCAGTAGTATTTATGGAGAAGAGACCCAGTACTTC. It specifies CASSIYGEETQYF. The entire variable domain, with the rest obtained from reference TRBV19 and TRBJ2-5, is as follows: DGGITQSPKYLFRKEGQNVTLSCEQNLNHDAMYWYRQDPGQGLRLIYYSQIVNDFQKGDIAEGYSVSREKKESFPLTVTSAQKNPTAFYLCASSIYGEETQYFGPGTRLLVL.

The V and J genes are TRBV10-3 and TRBJ1-1; D remains ambiguous. V lost 10 bases and J 3 bases, leaving 12 bases between the germline ends. In germline, CDR1 is ENHRY, CDR2 SYGVKD. The CDR3 length is 12 residues. This chain's CDR3 is CATSPTDTEAFF. CDR3 DNA: TGTGCCACCAGCCCCACGGACACTGAAGCTTTCTTT.

The V gene is TRBV2, the J gene TRBJ1-5; D is undetermined. V shed 3 bases and J shed 6 bases, with 12 bases lying between them. Germline V CDR1 and CDR2: SNHLY, FYNNEI. The CDR3 has 14 residues. The CDR3 is CASSERAVVQPQHF. DNA for the CDR3: TGTGCCAGCAGTGAGAGGGCAGTTGTTCAGCCCCAGCATTTT.

The rearrangement links TRBV11-3 to TRBJ1-1; D remains ambiguous. V lost 5 bases, J lost 0 bases, and 16 bases lay in between. Germline lookup yields CDR1 SGHNT and CDR2 YENEEA. The CDR3 runs 16 residues. The CDR3 DNA reads TGTGCCAGCAGCCGTGGCTCACAGACCATGAACACTGAAGCTTTCTTT. This sequence encodes CASSRGSQTMNTEAFF.

This rearrangement joins TRBV4-2 to TRBJ1-4; TRBD1 might be the D (6 bases). Germline CDR1 LGHNA, CDR2 YNFKEQ. CDR3 length: 16 amino acids. V lost 1 base and J 2 bases, leaving 11 bases between the germline ends. The CDR3 nucleotides are TGTGCCAGCAGCCAAGCCCCTCAGGGGACTAATGAAAAACTGTTTTTT. Its translation is CASSQAPQGTNEKLFF.

A few counts support this clone. This rearrangement joins TRBV14 to TRBJ2-3; D is perhaps TRBD1 (6 bases). Germline V gene lookup returns CDR1 SGHDN and CDR2 FVKESK. Trimming left V 4 bases short and J 3 bases short, with 17 bases between. The CDR3 has 16 amino acids. CDR3 residues: CASSPQGAVLTDTQYF. The DNA of the CDR3 is TGTGCCAGCAGCCCACAGGGAGCGGTCTTGACAGATACGCAGTATTTT.

This clone has just a few counts. The gene calls are TRBV11-2 and TRBJ2-1; D ambiguous. With 3 bases removed from V and 2 bases from J, the gap between germline ends came to 8 bases. The CDR3 sequence is 14 residues long. CDR1 is SGHAT, CDR2 FQNNGV, per germline. The CDR3 bases are TGTGCCAGCAGCTTCATAGCTACCTACAATGAGCAGTTCTTC. This gives the protein CASSFIATYNEQFF.

J is TRBJ1-1 and V is TRBV3-1 (or the pseudogene TRBV3-2); the D gene is possibly TRBD1 (6 bases). Germline V gene data show CDR1 as LGHDT and CDR2 as YNNKEL (reference sequence). CDR3 length equals 14 residues. Trimming removed 0 bases from V and 6 bases from J, with 11 bases in between. CDR3 nucleotides: TGTGCCAGCAGCCAAGAGACAAGACAGGCTGAAGCTTTCTTT. This translates into CASSQETRQAEAFF.

This chain uses TRBV9 with TRBJ2-6; 12 nucleotides match TRBD2. CDR1 and CDR2 from the germline V gene are SGDLS and YYNGEE. This CDR3 region has 20 residues. With V trimmed by 1 base and J by 2 bases, 10 bases remained unmatched. This CDR3 reads CASSVSSGGAYSAGANVLTF. Here the CDR3 DNA reads TGTGCCAGCAGCGTATCTAGCGGGGGGGCATATTCCGCTGGGGCCAACGTCCTGACTTTC.

V is TRBV7-2 and J is TRBJ2-7; 9 bases match TRBD2. This CDR3 region has 18 residues. With V trimmed by 1 base and J by 1 base, 11 bases remained unmatched. Germline loops: CDR1 SGHTA, CDR2 FQGNSA. As DNA, the CDR3 is TGTGCCAGCAGCTTAGGCGGGGCTTGGGGACTAGCATCCTACGAGCAGTACTTC. Translating gives CASSLGGAWGLASYEQYF.

The CDR3 is CASSLNPGTGYYEQYF. The CDR3 coding sequence is TGTGCCAGCAGCTTGAATCCCGGGACAGGGTACTACGAGCAGTACTTC. The genes are TRBV5-5 and TRBJ2-7, with 9 positions matching TRBD1. Trimming cost V 1 base and J 3 bases; bases outside gene matches: 8. CDR1 and CDR2 from the germline V gene are SGHKS and YYEKEE (reference sequence). This CDR3 has 16 residues.

A single count supports this clone. The chain employs TRBV27 and TRBJ1-3; 8 bases match TRBD1. J was trimmed by 4 bases and V by 4 bases; bases with no gene match: 3. The length of the CDR3 is 14 residues. Germline V lookup: CDR1 MNHEY, CDR2 SMNVEV (reference sequence). The CDR3 loop reads CASSSQGVGNTIYF. In DNA form, the CDR3 reads TGTGCCAGCAGTTCACAGGGGGTGGGAAACACCATATATTTT.

The V call is TRBV7-2, the J call TRBJ2-5, with D possibly matching TRBD2 (5 bases). Germline-derived CDR1 and CDR2 are SGHTA and FQGNSA. The CDR3 length is 17 residues. The V end was cut by 4 bases, the J end by 4 bases, with 22 bases between. The DNA for the CDR3 is TGTGCCAGCAGCTCCCTTGGAGCAGCGGCTCTGGGAGAGACCCAGTACTTC. It is translated as CASSSLGAAALGETQYF.

The CDR3 DNA follows: TGTGCCAGCAGACCGACAGGGGACTATGGCTACACCTTC. Its protein is CASRPTGDYGYTF. The V gene is TRBV19, the J gene TRBJ1-2; TRBD1 aligns across 8 bases. J was trimmed by 3 bases and V by 9 bases; bases with no gene match: 6. There are 13 residues in the CDR3. CDR1 is LNHDA, CDR2 SQIVND, per germline (reference sequence).

This chain links TRBV18 with TRBJ2-7; 9 bases fit TRBD1. From germline, CDR1 is KGHSH and CDR2 LQKENI. Trimming at V came to 6 bases and at J to 5 bases, leaving 11 bases not matched to a gene. The CDR3 spans 15 residues. The CDR3 region has the DNA TGTGCCAGCTCCCAGGGTGGGACAGGGATAGACGAGCAGTACTTC. This sequence encodes CASSQGGTGIDEQYF.

The V and J genes are TRBV27 and TRBJ2-5; 12 nucleotides line up with TRBD2. CDR1 and CDR2 (germline): MNHEY, SMNVEV (reference sequence). CDR3 size: 15 residues. The junction had 7 bases not matched to a gene; V was cut back by 6 bases and J by 5 bases. The CDR3 DNA reads TGTGCCAGCAGGAACCTAGCGGGGGGGCATGAGACCCAGTACTTC. This sequence encodes CASRNLAGGHETQYF.

The gene calls are TRBV27 and TRBJ1-4, with D perhaps matching TRBD1 (5 bases). Trimming cost V 3 bases and J 1 base, with 6 bases left between them. Germline CDR1 MNHEY, CDR2 SMNVEV (reference sequence). The CDR3 extends over 14 amino acids. CDR3 region: CASSLGLTNEKLFF. CDR3 bases: TGTGCCAGCAGTTTGGGGCTAACTAATGAAAAACTGTTTTTT.

The sample holds a few counts of this clone. The gene calls are TRBV1 and TRBJ2-2; the table assigns TRBD2, which was not confirmed against the DNA. TRBV1 has pseudogene status. The length of the CDR3 is 19 residues. The CDR3 DNA reads TGCACCAGCAGCTCCAGAACCTCGCGGGGGGGCAGGACGTCCGGGGAGCTGTTTTTT. Encoded protein: CTSSSRTSRGGRTSGELFF.

The chain has TRBV29-1 and TRBJ1-6; TRBD1 agrees at 8 bases. The CDR3 extends over 16 amino acids. V lost 2 bases, J lost 3 bases, and 6 bases stayed unmatched. Germline-derived CDR1 and CDR2 are SQVTM and ANQGSEA. CDR3 sequence (DNA): TGCAGCGTTGAATTCGGCAGGGGGCTCTATAATTCACCCCTCCACTTT. Encoded protein: CSVEFGRGLYNSPLHF.